This T cell receptor (beta chain) was sequenced during a study of OX40 agonist ivuxolimab in advanced cancers. In this sample, this clone turned up once. V lost 9 bases to trimming and J lost 3 bases, with 8 bases between them. Per the germline V gene, CDR1 is SNHLY and CDR2 is FYNNEI. The CDR3 runs 12 residues. Sequencing was performed with immunoSEQ multiplex PCR; in TCRdb, only in-frame clones are kept and a portion is missing. The sample carries 35,000 to 50,000 clones, 75% to 90% recorded once. The clonotype originates from an adult with an advanced solid tumor such as melanoma, head and neck, liver or kidney cancer. Sequenced material: CD4+ or CD8+ T cells sorted from blood, taken in a trial of the OX40 agonist ivuxolimab. This rearrangement joins TRBV2 to TRBJ2-2, with D maybe TRBD2 (6 bases). CDR3 loop: CASGEDTGELFF. The CDR3, as DNA: TGTGCCAGTGGGGAGGACACCGGGGAGCTGTTTTTT.